This T cell receptor (beta chain) was documented in a study of T cell changes during pregnancy in multiple sclerosis. This table comes from immunoSEQ multiplex PCR, and its TCRdb copy is limited to in-frame clones, with some not included. The data show tens of thousands of clones, roughly 89% seen once. Between the trimmed V and J ends, which lost 11 bases and 0 bases, there was a span of 17 bases. This CDR3 has 15 amino acids. Germline V gene sequence: CDR1 MDHEN, CDR2 SYDVKM. The rearrangement uses TRBV28 and TRBJ1-5; no clear D gene. This receptor was identified in a female donor in good health, enrolled as a control in a pregnancy study. Material: peripheral blood, obtained in the third trimester of pregnancy. DNA for the CDR3: TGTGCCGGGAGGGCAGGAGGGTATAGCAATCAGCCCCAGCATTTT. Its translation: CAGRAGGYSNQPQHF.